By frequency in the sample, the clone carrying this T cell receptor beta chain is medium-sized. immunoSEQ v3.0 was run at survey level. Sequenced by immunoSEQ multiplex PCR; TCRdb stores in-frame clones only, minus some. The sample records approximately 41,000 clones, around 80% being singletons. The sample originates from a study of long-term antiretroviral therapy in people with HIV. Study-wide background: The 2015 immediate-ART recommendation came about a decade after the earliest samples.

Donors each had at least one pre-ART PBMC sample and at least two post-ART ones. This receptor was obtained from a man aged 18 to 30 with HIV. Sequencing used unsorted PBMCs, obtained 1.5 years after starting antiretroviral therapy.

The CDR3 spells CASSRTGDTDTQYF. The DNA for the CDR3 is TGTGCCAGCAGTAGGACAGGGGACACAGATACGCAGTATTTT. The J gene is TRBJ2-3, the V gene TRBV6-1, with 9 positions matching TRBD1. Germline V gives CDR1 MNHNS, CDR2 SASEGT. This CDR3 spans 14 amino acids. Trimming at V came to 5 bases and at J to 2 bases, leaving 2 bases not matched to a gene.